This T cell receptor beta chain appears in the sequencing data of a study of T cell repertoires in aging, cancer and after chemotherapy. Study-level background: Over several months to years, re-sampled healthy donor repertoires clearly shared clones.

TCR beta rearrangements were amplified from peripheral blood genomic DNA. A remark on this clonotype: Its specificity is unknown.

A mixed TRB-A/B primer pool amplified rearranged TRB by multiplex touch-down PCR. A single record per CDR3 protein comes from TCRdb applying MiXCR to the multiplex PCR reads. The sample lists a few thousand distinct CDR3 sequences; roughly a quarter were seen once. Regarding the study as a whole: Healthy donors lost TCR diversity with age mainly through richness, cancer patients through richness and evenness.

Germline values: CDR1 SGHRS, CDR2 YFSETQ. This CDR3 spans 16 amino acids. The V segment lost 1 base and the J segment 4 bases; nucleotides outside the gene matches: 8. The TCR comes from a human donor in good health. The chain couples TRBV5-1 to TRBJ2-5, with TRBD2 identical over 9 bases. The sequencing sample was made of blood. Written as DNA, the CDR3 is TGCGCCAGCAGCTTGATGGCGGGGGGGCCGGGAGAGACCCAGTACTTC. Translating it yields CASSLMAGGPGETQYF.